Below, 23 T cell receptor beta chains from the same sample are listed, as sequenced in a study of blood T cell repertoires in COVID-19. Measured with immunoSEQ multiplex PCR; TCRdb has only the in-frame clones, and not every one. The data show over 200,000 clones, about 90% seen once. Material for sequencing was PBMCs or T cells enriched from blood (not recorded which). The source is a woman in her 30s who had been exposed to COVID-19.

The genes are TRBV7-3 and TRBJ2-1; 9 positions match TRBD2. The CDR3 is 15 residues long. CDR1 is SGHTA, CDR2 FQGTGA, per germline. V lost 3 bases to trimming and J lost 2 bases; unmatched junction nucleotides: 2. CDR3 nucleotide sequence: TGTGCCAGCAGCTTGGGACTAGCTGCCTACAATGAGCAGTTCTTC. Translation gives CASSLGLAAYNEQFF.

The gene calls are TRBV6-5 and TRBJ2-3; 8 bases line up with TRBD1. The V and J ends lost 7 bases and 2 bases, in that order; junction bases with no gene match: 5. Germline V lookup: CDR1 MNHEY, CDR2 SVGAGI. The CDR3 loop spans 14 amino acids. The CDR3 here is CASKMDRVTDTQYF. CDR3 DNA sequence: TGTGCCAGCAAGATGGACAGGGTCACAGATACGCAGTATTTT.

This clone was counted between two and nine times. This sample includes further DNA sequences coding for the same CDR3. V usage is TRBV30 and J usage is TRBJ1-5, with D perhaps matching TRBD1 (6 bases). CDR1 GTSNPN and CDR2 SVGIG come from the germline V gene (reference sequence). Trimming took 1 base from V and 4 from J, leaving 8 bases between them. The CDR3 totals 13 residues. The CDR3 region has the DNA TGTGCCTGGAGTGCGCAGGGGAATCAGCCCCAGCATTTT. This gives the protein CAWSAQGNQPQHF.

The rearrangement uses TRBV29-1 and TRBJ2-1, with TRBD2 matching over 12 bases. Per germline, CDR1 SQVTM and CDR2 ANQGSEA. CDR3 size: 14 residues. Unmatched junction bases numbered 11, after V lost 7 bases and J lost 10 bases. CDR3 DNA sequence: TGCAGCGGGAAGACTAGCGGGAGCTCCTCGGAGCAGTTCTTC. Protein product: CSGKTSGSSSEQFF.

The J gene is TRBJ1-2, the V gene TRBV21-1; the tabulated D call, TRBD1, remains unverified against the DNA. TRBV21-1 is annotated as a pseudogene. The CDR3 sequence is 16 residues long. The CDR3 sequence is CASSKVPGQGEYGYTF. CDR3 in DNA: TGTGCCAGCAGCAAAGTTCCGGGACAGGGAGAGTATGGCTACACCTTC.

This clone came up a few times. The chain joins TRBV18 to TRBJ1-6; tentative D call: TRBD1 (5 bases). The CDR3 loop spans 14 amino acids. V was pared by 3 bases and J by 7 bases, with 10 bases between. Looked up from germline, CDR1 is KGHSH and CDR2 is LQKENI. CDR3 coding DNA: TGTGCCAGCTCACCGCGGCAGGGAAATTCACCCCTCCACTTT. Translating it yields CASSPRQGNSPLHF.

J is TRBJ1-6 and V is TRBV5-1; 8 bases align to TRBD1. Germline V CDR1 and CDR2: SGHRS, YFSETQ. Germline trimming cut 1 base from V and 7 bases from J; bases unmatched to any gene: 4. This CDR3 contains 15 residues. The CDR3 nucleotides read TGCGCCAGCAGCTTGCAGGGGGCTAAAAATTCACCCCTCCACTTT. This sequence encodes CASSLQGAKNSPLHF.

This chain links TRBV3-1 (or the pseudogene TRBV3-2) with TRBJ2-5, with D unclear. This CDR3 contains 13 residues. Germline V gene lookup returns CDR1 LGHDT and CDR2 YNNKEL (reference sequence). The germline V and J ends were trimmed by 4 bases and 5 bases, with 11 bases remaining between them. CDR3 DNA: TGTGCCAGCAGCCTCCTAGAGAGGGAGACCCAGTACTTC. The encoded protein is CASSLLERETQYF.

V gene TRBV11-1 combines with J gene TRBJ2-7; D ambiguous. The length of the CDR3 is 14 residues. CDR1 is SGHAT, CDR2 FQDESV, per germline (reference sequence). V was cut by 5 bases and J by 5 bases, with 16 bases left in between. CDR3 sequence (DNA): TGTGCCAGCAGCGTAGGGCTAGATGTCGACGAGCAGTACTTC. The encoded protein is CASSVGLDVDEQYF.

V gene TRBV10-2 combines with J gene TRBJ2-2; the match to TRBD2 covers 13 bases. The germline gives CDR1 WSHSY, CDR2 SAAADI. Germline trimming cut 5 bases from V and 7 bases from J; bases unmatched to any gene: 4. This CDR3 contains 15 residues. The CDR3 sequence is CASSWTSGSNGELFF. CDR3 sequence (DNA): TGCGCCAGCAGTTGGACTAGCGGGAGTAACGGGGAGCTGTTTTTT.

The chain uses TRBV29-1 and TRBJ2-1; 9 bases align to TRBD2. This CDR3 spans 14 amino acids. V shed 3 bases and J 8 bases; nucleotides not matched to a gene: 8. CDR1 is SQVTM and CDR2 is ANQGSEA in the germline V gene. For the CDR3, the DNA is TGCAGCGTTGAGGCGGTTAGCGGGAGATATGAGCAGTTCTTC. Its translation is CSVEAVSGRYEQFF.

The gene calls are TRBV18 and TRBJ1-2; D is unresolved. This CDR3 spans 13 amino acids. With 2 bases removed from V and 2 bases from J, the gap between germline ends came to 6 bases. From germline, CDR1 is KGHSH and CDR2 LQKENI. The CDR3 loop reads CASSPTGNYGYTF. CDR3 coding DNA: TGTGCCAGCTCACCAACGGGGAACTATGGCTACACCTTC.

V is TRBV23-1 and J is TRBJ1-6; D is perhaps TRBD1 (6 bases). TRBV23-1 is known as an ORF, though its function is uncertain. CDR3 size: 15 residues. Trimming cost V 3 bases and J 10 bases, with 16 bases left between them. This CDR3 is CASSHCAGVGSPLHF. The DNA of the CDR3 is TGCGCCAGCAGTCATTGTGCAGGGGTAGGGTCACCCCTCCACTTT.

This chain connects TRBV6-5 to TRBJ2-7; TRBD2 might be the D (6 bases). Germline lookup yields CDR1 MNHEY and CDR2 SVGAGI. V lost 5 bases, J lost 7 bases, and 12 bases lay in between. The CDR3 spans 12 residues. The CDR3 region has the DNA TGTGCCAGCAGTCGGAGGGGCAGGGAGCAGTACTTC. As protein: CASSRRGREQYF.

The chain has TRBV4-1 and TRBJ2-2, with 12 bases identical to TRBD2. Germline-derived CDR1 and CDR2 are MGHRA and YSYEKL. The CDR3 consists of 19 residues. Trimming took 4 bases from V and 6 from J; bases not matched to a gene: 15. The CDR3 loop reads CASSLVASGRAGNAGELFF. The CDR3 DNA sequence: TGCGCCAGCAGCCTTGTCGCTAGCGGGAGGGCCGGAAATGCCGGGGAGCTGTTTTTT.

As concerns this clone: An end of the junction differs from the germline gene, which may be a read error. J is TRBJ2-5 and V is TRBV6-5; D may be TRBD2 (6 bases). The CDR3 is 13 amino acids. Germline values: CDR1 MNHEY, CDR2 SVGAGI. CDR3 in amino acids: CATLGGLREAQYF. The CDR3 coding sequence is TGTGCTACTCTCGGGGGATTACGAGAGGCCCAGTACTTC.

The CDR3 loop is CATSDLQGWQYF. The CDR3 nucleotides are TGTGCCACCAGTGACCTACAGGGGTGGCAGTACTTC. The rearrangement links TRBV24-1 to TRBJ2-7; TRBD1 matches at 7 bases. The junction had 5 bases not matched to a gene; V was cut back by 4 bases and J by 9 bases. Germline loops: CDR1 KGHDR, CDR2 SFDVKD. The CDR3 is 12 residues long.

The chain links TRBV21-1 to TRBJ1-2; the table's D call of TRBD1 was not tested on the DNA. TRBV21-1 is deemed a pseudogene. The CDR3 contains 14 residues. The CDR3 is CASSFTGPHYGYTF. DNA for the CDR3: TGTGCCAGCAGCTTTACAGGCCCCCACTATGGCTACACCTTC.

This clone was counted a few times. V gene TRBV18 combines with J gene TRBJ2-6; TRBD1 matches at 9 bases. V shed 0 bases, J shed 0 bases, and the junction held 3 bases outside the gene matches. The CDR3 extends over 18 amino acids. Germline V gives CDR1 KGHSH, CDR2 LQKENI. Here the CDR3 DNA reads TGTGCCAGCTCACCACCGGGACAGGGAAGCTCTGGGGCCAACGTCCTGACTTTC. Amino acid sequence: CASSPPGQGSSGANVLTF.

The V call is TRBV2, the J call TRBJ1-6; D possibly corresponds to TRBD1 (6 bases). Per the germline V gene, CDR1 is SNHLY and CDR2 is FYNNEI. With 7 bases removed from V and 8 bases from J, the gap between germline ends came to 15 bases. This CDR3 is built from 14 residues. The CDR3 sequence is CASIAGALHSPLHF. In DNA, the CDR3 is TGTGCCAGCATAGCGGGGGCCCTCCATTCACCCCTCCACTTT.

The chain carries TRBV11-2 and TRBJ1-2; 7 bases agree with TRBD1. Germline values: CDR1 SGHAT, CDR2 FQNNGV. Trimming at V came to 3 bases and at J to 8 bases, leaving 15 bases not matched to a gene. This CDR3 spans 16 amino acids. The DNA of the CDR3 is TGTGCCAGCAGCTTTCAAGAAAAAACAGGGGCGGGAGGCTACACCTTC. Its translation is CASSFQEKTGAGGYTF.

J is TRBJ2-6 and V is TRBV21-1; the table assigns TRBD1, which was not confirmed against the DNA. TRBV21-1 is flagged as a pseudogene. The CDR3 runs to 17 residues. The CDR3 sequence: CASSKDREGSGANVLTF. Here the CDR3 DNA reads TGTGCCAGCAGCAAGGACAGGGAAGGATCCGGGGCCAACGTCCTGACTTTC.

The chain carries TRBV11-1 and TRBJ2-7, with D unclear. The CDR3 consists of 12 residues. The V gene's germline CDR1 is SGHAT and CDR2 FQDESV (reference sequence). V gave up 3 bases and J gave up 3 bases, with 6 bases separating them. The CDR3: CASSFASYEQYF. The CDR3 DNA reads TGTGCCAGCAGCTTTGCTAGCTACGAGCAGTACTTC.